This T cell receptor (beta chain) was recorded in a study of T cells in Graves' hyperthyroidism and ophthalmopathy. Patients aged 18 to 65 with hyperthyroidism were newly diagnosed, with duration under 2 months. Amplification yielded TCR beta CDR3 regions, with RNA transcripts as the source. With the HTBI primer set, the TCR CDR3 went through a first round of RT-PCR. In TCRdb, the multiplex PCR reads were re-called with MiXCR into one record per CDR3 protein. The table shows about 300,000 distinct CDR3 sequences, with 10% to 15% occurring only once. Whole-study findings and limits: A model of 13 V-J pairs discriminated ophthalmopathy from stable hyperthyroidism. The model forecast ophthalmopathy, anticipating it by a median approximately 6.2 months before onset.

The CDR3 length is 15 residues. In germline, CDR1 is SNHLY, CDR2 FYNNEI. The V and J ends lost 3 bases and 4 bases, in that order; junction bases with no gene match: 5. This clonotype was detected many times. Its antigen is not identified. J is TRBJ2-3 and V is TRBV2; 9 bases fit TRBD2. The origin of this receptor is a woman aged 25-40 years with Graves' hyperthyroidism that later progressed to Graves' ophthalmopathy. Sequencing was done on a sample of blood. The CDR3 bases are TGTGCCAGCAGTGAGATTAGCGGGAGTTCAGATACGCAGTATTTT. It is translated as CASSEISGSSDTQYF.